This T cell receptor (beta chain) was retrieved from a study of blood T cell repertoires in COVID-19. Study information: Samples taken during acute and convalescent COVID-19 were collected in the United States, Italy and Spain. The analysed material was cDNA or gDNA that came from T cells, B-cell-depleted T cells, or PBMCs.

Original processing notes: How many nucleated cells were present was estimated from reference gene primer amplification. TCRdb's table, derived via immunoSEQ multiplex PCR, lists solely in-frame clones and lacks some. The V and J calls and clone size come from that table; D and trimming were worked out from the DNA. The sample holds more than 25,000 clones; under 95% are singletons and the top ten take approximately 8%. V lost 2 bases and J 5 bases, leaving 18 bases between the germline ends. The CDR3 is made up of 16 amino acids. Germline loops: CDR1 MNHEY, CDR2 SMNVEV (reference sequence). Sequencing was carried out using peripheral blood. The J gene is TRBJ1-2, the V gene TRBV27; possible D gene TRBD1, 5 bases. This receptor was obtained from a man aged 65 to 85 with active or convalescent COVID-19. CDR3 DNA: TGTGCCAGCAGTTTAGCTCTAGGGGCCTTTCGGTATGGCTACACCTTC. Protein product: CASSLALGAFRYGYTF.